A single T cell receptor beta chain is shown here with its context. With 4 bases removed from V and 5 bases from J, the gap between germline ends came to 8 bases. Germline CDR1 is MNHNS and CDR2 is SASEGT. The CDR3 contains 13 residues. The data originate from a study of radiotherapy plus CTLA-4 blockade in lung cancer. Measured with immunoSEQ multiplex PCR; TCRdb has only the in-frame clones, and not every one. The sample carries tens of thousands of clones, around 80% recorded once. The TCR was taken from a human donor with non-small cell lung cancer who had a partial response to radiotherapy plus ipilimumab. The sequencing here drew on peripheral blood, taken from a patient treated with radiotherapy plus ipilimumab. The chain carries TRBV6-1 and TRBJ1-4; unclear D gene. Here the CDR3 reads CASSVDFNEKLFF. In nucleotides, the CDR3 is TGTGCCAGCAGTGTCGACTTCAATGAAAAACTGTTTTTT.